Below are 19 T cell receptor beta chains sequenced from a single sample in a study of blood T cell repertoires in COVID-19 (dated by TCRdb to about 2020). Receptors were amplified or captured by the immunoSEQ multiplex PCR assay. The clones in this table, taken by TCRdb from immuneACCESS, are in-frame only. Not every clone is retained; where verified, under half of the shortfall comes from an unresolved V gene, and the cause of the rest is unknown. The sample yields 55,000 to 75,000 clones; around 79% were counted once. The ten largest clones add up to around 21% of the sample. The specimen was peripheral blood. These receptors came from a man aged 55 to 70 with acute or convalescent COVID-19.

The CDR3 DNA reads as TGTGCCAGTAGTATCTCCAGGGATGACTACGAGCAGTACTTC. This gives the protein CASSISRDDYEQYF. The V and J genes are TRBV19 and TRBJ2-7, with a weak D call TRBD1 (5 bases). Germline V gene lookup returns CDR1 LNHDA and CDR2 SQIVND (reference sequence). The CDR3 is made up of 14 amino acids. Trimming took off 3 bases at V and 3 bases at J, with 12 bases between the two ends. Filled out from reference TRBV19 and TRBJ2-7, the complete variable domain reads DGGITQSPKYLFRKEGQNVTLSCEQNLNHDAMYWYRQDPGQGLRLIYYSQIVNDFQKGDIAEGYSVSREKKESFPLTVTSAQKNPTAFYLCASSISRDDYEQYFGPGTRLTVT.

This clone was recorded a few times. The chain joins TRBV5-1 to TRBJ2-7; 11 bases are shared with TRBD2. Trimming cost V 0 bases and J 3 bases; bases outside gene matches: 2. Germline V lookup: CDR1 SGHRS, CDR2 YFSETQ. CDR3 length equals 15 residues. CDR3 sequence: CASSLALAGDYEQYF. The CDR3 coding sequence is TGCGCCAGCAGCTTGGCACTAGCGGGAGACTACGAGCAGTACTTC.

The genes are TRBV4-1 and TRBJ2-5, with TRBD1 identical over 7 bases. The CDR3 sequence is 15 residues long. Looked up from germline, CDR1 is MGHRA and CDR2 is YSYEKL. Trimming removed 4 bases from V and 1 base from J; junction bases left unmatched: 6. The CDR3 spells CASSLTGQVQETQYF. As DNA, the CDR3 is TGCGCCAGCAGCCTCACCGGACAGGTCCAAGAGACCCAGTACTTC.

In its sample, this clone was seen a few times. The chain joins TRBV28 to TRBJ2-5; TRBD1 matches 8 bases. The ends lost 6 bases at V and 4 bases at J; junction bases unmatched: 13. Looked up from germline, CDR1 is MDHEN and CDR2 is SYDVKM. CDR3 length: 16 amino acids. In nucleotides, the CDR3 is TGTGCCAGCAGGGCGGGACCGACAGGGGAGGTAGAGACCCAGTACTTC. Translation gives CASRAGPTGEVETQYF.

This chain connects TRBV9 to TRBJ2-1; TRBD2 agrees at 8 bases. CDR3 length: 14 residues. CDR1 and CDR2 from the germline V gene are SGDLS and YYNGEE. The trim removed 0 bases at V and 7 bases at J, leaving 3 bases unmatched. The CDR3 region has the DNA TGTGCCAGCAGCGTAGTCGGGAGGGGAAATGAGCAGTTCTTC. Residues: CASSVVGRGNEQFF.

The J gene is TRBJ1-5, the V gene TRBV2; weak D call: TRBD1 (6 bases). Per the germline V gene, CDR1 is SNHLY and CDR2 is FYNNEI. CDR3 length: 13 amino acids. V was pared by 6 bases and J by 5 bases, with 11 bases between. The CDR3 is CASRGQNDQPQHF. CDR3 DNA: TGTGCCAGCAGAGGACAGAACGATCAGCCCCAGCATTTT.

The rearrangement links TRBV18 to TRBJ2-5, with 8 bases fitting TRBD2. V lost 2 bases, J lost 3 bases, and 8 bases stayed unmatched. Germline CDR1 KGHSH, CDR2 LQKENI. CDR3 length equals 16 residues. As DNA, the CDR3 is TGTGCCAGCTCACCAAATTTAGCGGGGAGAGAAGAGACCCAGTACTTC. Its translation: CASSPNLAGREETQYF.

The V gene is TRBV29-1, the J gene TRBJ2-1; 9 bases align to TRBD2. The germline CDR1 and CDR2 sequences are SQVTM and ANQGSEA. The ends lost 8 bases at V and 7 bases at J; junction bases unmatched: 6. The CDR3 contains 12 residues. The CDR3 DNA sequence: TGCAGCAGGGGGGCGGGGGGGAATGAGCAGTTCTTC. It is translated as CSRGAGGNEQFF.

The gene calls are TRBV4-2 and TRBJ2-1, with TRBD2 matching 9 bases. This CDR3 comprises 17 residues. Germline CDR1 LGHNA, CDR2 YNFKEQ. Trimming cost V 5 bases and J 7 bases; bases outside gene matches: 15. CDR3 sequence (DNA): TGTGCCAGCAGCGGGTCAGTAGCGGGAGATCTGGTGAATGAGCAGTTCTTC. Amino acid sequence: CASSGSVAGDLVNEQFF.

The chain recombines TRBV24-1 with TRBJ2-3, with 9 nucleotides matching TRBD2. V lost 3 bases, J lost 1 base, and 7 bases stayed unmatched. The CDR3 spans 17 residues. Germline V CDR1 and CDR2: KGHDR, SFDVKD. CDR3 sequence reads: CATSDRSGRSGTDTQYF. CDR3 in DNA: TGTGCCACCAGTGATAGGAGCGGGAGGTCTGGCACAGATACGCAGTATTTT.

V and J are TRBV27 and TRBJ2-3; a possible D gene is TRBD2 (5 bases). The CDR3 consists of 13 residues. In germline, CDR1 is MNHEY, CDR2 SMNVEV (reference sequence). V was pared by 5 bases and J by 9 bases, with 15 bases between. The CDR3 loop is CASSPSHWETQYF. The CDR3 DNA reads as TGTGCCAGCAGTCCCTCTCATTGGGAGACGCAGTATTTT.

The V gene is TRBV7-8, the J gene TRBJ1-1, with D unclear. With 2 bases removed from V and 7 bases from J, the gap between germline ends came to 17 bases. Germline values: CDR1 SGHVS, CDR2 FQNEAQ. This CDR3 contains 15 residues. CDR3 DNA sequence: TGTGCCAGCAGCTTATCGGGCCCTAGACGGGGTGAAGCTTTCTTT. Its protein product is CASSLSGPRRGEAFF. Full variable domain (remainder filled in from reference TRBV7-8 and TRBJ1-1): GAGVSQSPRYKVAKRGQDVALRCDPISGHVSLFWYQQALGQGPEFLTYFQNEAQLDKSGLPSDRFFAERPEGSVSTLKIQRTQQEDSAVYLCASSLSGPRRGEAFFGQGTRLTVV.

V gene TRBV19 combines with J gene TRBJ1-5, with 7 bases aligning to TRBD1. J lost 2 bases, V lost 6 bases, and 10 bases had no gene match. CDR1 LNHDA and CDR2 SQIVND come from the germline V gene (reference sequence). The CDR3 runs 16 residues. The CDR3 nucleotides are TGTGCCAGTAGACTAACAGGGGCCGGTGGCAATCAGCCCCAGCATTTT. Amino acid sequence: CASRLTGAGGNQPQHF.

The chain couples TRBV4-1 to TRBJ2-2, with TRBD2 matching over 12 bases. Per the germline V gene, CDR1 is MGHRA and CDR2 is YSYEKL. J was trimmed by 5 bases and V by 5 bases; bases with no gene match: 12. The CDR3 contains 18 residues. The CDR3 region has the DNA TGCGCCAGCAGCTCCCGACTAGCGGGGGCCCCGGATACCGGGGAGCTGTTTTTT. It specifies CASSSRLAGAPDTGELFF.

The gene calls are TRBV15 and TRBJ2-3, with 7 bases lining up with TRBD1. The CDR3 spans 17 residues. The J segment lost 2 bases and the V segment lost 0 bases, leaving 8 bases of the junction unmatched. Germline CDR1 and CDR2: LNHNV and YYDKDF (reference sequence). CDR3 nucleotides: TGTGCCACCAGCAGAGAGTTGACAGGGTTAAACACAGATACGCAGTATTTT. It codes for CATSRELTGLNTDTQYF.

V is TRBV6-5 and J is TRBJ1-6, with TRBD1 matching over 8 bases. The CDR3 runs to 14 residues. Germline CDR1 reads MNHEY; CDR2 reads SVGAGI. V shed 6 bases and J 6 bases; nucleotides not matched to a gene: 4. The chain's CDR3 is CASSADRANSPLHF. CDR3 DNA: TGTGCCAGCAGCGCGGACAGGGCTAATTCACCCCTCCACTTT.

This chain connects TRBV6-5 to TRBJ2-3, with a possible D match to TRBD2 (6 bases). Germline V lookup: CDR1 MNHEY, CDR2 SVGAGI. This CDR3 is 13 amino acids long. Deletions cut 5 bases from V and 4 bases from J, with 10 bases between. The CDR3 nucleotides read TGTGCCAGCAGTAGAGGGAGGCCAGATACGCAGTATTTT. Translating it yields CASSRGRPDTQYF.

This clone was counted a few times. V is TRBV7-3 and J is TRBJ1-1, with TRBD1 identical over 9 bases. V shed 4 bases, J shed 2 bases, and the junction held 2 bases outside the gene matches. CDR3 size: 14 residues. Germline CDR1 and CDR2: SGHTA and FQGTGA. Written as DNA, the CDR3 is TGTGCCAGCAGCTGGGGACAGGGAAACACTGAAGCTTTCTTT. Translated: CASSWGQGNTEAFF.

The rearrangement joins TRBV5-1 to TRBJ2-3; D remains unclear. This CDR3 is 14 amino acids long. The germline CDR1 and CDR2 sequences are SGHRS and YFSETQ. V was trimmed by 3 bases and J by 1 base, leaving 9 bases between them. The CDR3 spells CASSYGRGTDTQYF. CDR3 nucleotides: TGCGCCAGCAGCTACGGCCGGGGCACAGATACGCAGTATTTT.